The TCR beta chain described here comes from a study of T cell repertoires and Cas9 in healthy adults. Study in general: SpCas9-reactive CD4 and CD8 T cells were characterized for potency, cytotoxicity and lineage.

Study-wide points: SpCas9-reactive effector T cells were reportedly restrained in vitro by SpCas9-reactive regulatory T cells.

This table comes from immunoSEQ multiplex PCR, and its TCRdb copy is limited to in-frame clones, with some not included. The sample includes about 15,000 clones, about 89% seen only once; the top ten take approximately 2%. Deletions cut 5 bases from V and 6 bases from J, with 4 bases between. Germline loops: CDR1 MNHEY, CDR2 SVGAGI. The CDR3 loop spans 11 amino acids. As regards this clone: As yet, its antigen is unknown.

The TCR was taken from a human donor in good health. The genes are TRBV6-5 and TRBJ1-4, with D uncertain. Sequenced input: Tregs (CD4+, CD25+, CD127-, CD137-, CD154-) from PBMCs; culture status not recorded. The CDR3 coding sequence is TGTGCCAGCAGTGGATATGAAAAACTGTTTTTT. Its protein product is CASSGYEKLFF.